This section outlines one TCR beta chain sequence together with its context. The antigen is unknown. The data were taken from a study of cytomegalovirus exposure and HLA in healthy donors. In the study overall: There were some 380 genotyped donors. Of these, 75% to 90% fell in the genetic ancestry cluster associated with self-reported Caucasian donors. Findings of the study overall: A later analysis found that most CMV-associated TCR beta chains appeared HLA-restricted. The likely origin of a cluster of highly shared sequence variants was a sequencing artifact.

Trimming stripped 3 bases from V and 1 base from J, with 13 bases between. The CDR3 has 16 amino acids. Germline CDR1 is KGHSH and CDR2 is LQKENI. The PCR employed 60 Vbeta primers together with 13 Jbeta primers. Profiled with immunoSEQ multiplex PCR; TCRdb holds only in-frame clones, not every one. This table holds 100,000 to 130,000 clones, about 84% found once. This sequence originates from a young man in good health and CMV-seronegative. Specimen: PBMCs. The chain combines TRBV18 with TRBJ2-1; D is possibly TRBD1 (6 bases). CDR3 nucleotide sequence: TGTGCCAGCTCACCCCAGGGGTTTAAATCCTACAATGAGCAGTTCTTC. Translating gives CASSPQGFKSYNEQFF.